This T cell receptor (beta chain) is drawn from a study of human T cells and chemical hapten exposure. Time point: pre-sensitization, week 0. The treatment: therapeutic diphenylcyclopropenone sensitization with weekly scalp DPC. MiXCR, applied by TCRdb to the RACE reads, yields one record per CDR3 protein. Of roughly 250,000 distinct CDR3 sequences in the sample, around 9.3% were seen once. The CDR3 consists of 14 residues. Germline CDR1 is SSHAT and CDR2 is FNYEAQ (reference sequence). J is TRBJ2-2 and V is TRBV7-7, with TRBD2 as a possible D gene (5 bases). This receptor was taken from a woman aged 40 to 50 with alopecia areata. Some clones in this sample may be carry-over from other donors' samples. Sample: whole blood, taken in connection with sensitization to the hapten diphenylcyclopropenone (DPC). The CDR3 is CASSRSAGTGELFF. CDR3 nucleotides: TGTGCTAGCTCCCGCAGCGCGGGCACCGGGGAGCTGTTTTTT.